This record concerns one T cell receptor beta chain sequence. The target antigen is unknown. This sample was included in a study of response to subunit inactivated influenza vaccine. Study findings and constraints: Authors suggested few new T cells are recruited by each seasonal influenza vaccination.

TCRdb re-called the RT-PCR reads through MiXCR, storing one row per CDR3 protein. This repertoire shows about 520,000 distinct CDR3 sequences, around 7.7% found once; its top ten account for roughly 14%. The J segment lost 8 bases and the V segment lost 3 bases, leaving 21 bases of the junction unmatched. This CDR3 spans 18 amino acids. Germline V lookup: CDR1 MGHRA, CDR2 YSYEKL. This clonotype was sampled from a man in his fifties or sixties who received an inactivated influenza vaccine. The source material was PBMCs from blood, sampled 23 months after vaccination. The V call is TRBV4-1, the J call TRBJ1-2; TRBD1 matches 7 bases. The DNA of the CDR3 is TGCGCCAGCAGCCACCGGATCCGGGGTGAACGGACAGGTGAAGGCTACACCTTC. Translating gives CASSHRIRGERTGEGYTF.